A single sample is the source of the 28 T cell receptor beta chains below, sequenced in a study of read filtering for tumor transcriptome and immune sequencing (dated by TCRdb to 2018 to 2021). This sample was sequenced with an Illumina HiSeq 4000. The Immunoverse kit was used to build TCR libraries from around 420 ng RNA, with molecular barcoded adaptors covering alpha/delta and beta/gamma chains. The public reads were reprocessed in TCRdb via fastp at Q25 and MiXCR, keeping in-frame beta chains. Entries that share a CDR3 protein sequence are merged under the most common genes and DNA. A total of more than 35,000 distinct CDR3 sequences appear in this sample, approximately 13% of them only once. Of the sample, less than 45% falls within the top ten clones. The specimen sequenced was a population of CD138-negative cells sorted from bone marrow. The cell subset or site label corresponds to: bone marrow mononuclear cells depleted of CD138+ plasma/myeloma cells by negative magnetic selection. The receptor source for this set is a donor aged 40 or older with multiple myeloma.

This clonotype was counted between two and nine times. The chain carries TRBV6-1 and TRBJ1-2; weak D call: TRBD1 (5 bases). This CDR3 region has 13 residues. Trimming took 7 bases from V and 6 from J, leaving 15 bases between them. CDR1 MNHNS and CDR2 SASEGT come from the germline V gene. The CDR3 loop is CASTGGAADGYTF. The CDR3 nucleotides read TGTGCCAGCACTGGGGGAGCAGCCGATGGCTACACCTTC.

In its sample, this clonotype was seen many times. V and J are TRBV20-1 and TRBJ2-1; TRBD2 agrees at 7 bases. Trimming at V came to 1 base and at J to 6 bases, leaving 6 bases not matched to a gene. Germline lookup yields CDR1 DFQATT and CDR2 SNEGSKA (reference sequence). The CDR3 sequence is 14 residues long. The CDR3 region has the DNA TGCAGTGCTAGAGGGGAGGGAGTGGGCAATGAGCAGTTCTTC. As protein: CSARGEGVGNEQFF.

This clonotype was observed a few times. Because it lacks the conserved phenylalanine or tryptophan at the end, this CDR3 is likely a read error. The V gene is TRBV20-1, the J gene TRBJ2-5; a weak D match, TRBD1 (6 bases). Germline V gene data show CDR1 as DFQATT and CDR2 as SNEGSKA (reference sequence). Deletions cut 5 bases from V and 2 bases from J, with 18 bases between. This CDR3 region has 15 residues. DNA for the CDR3: TGCAGTGCTTCTCGAACCCAGGACAGACAAGAGACCCAGTACCTC. Translating it yields CSASRTQDRQETQYL.

This clonotype has ten or more counts. This chain uses TRBV12-3 or TRBV12-4 with TRBJ2-1; TRBD2 matches at 9 bases. The CDR3 has 15 residues. The J segment lost 4 bases and the V segment lost 6 bases, leaving 7 bases of the junction unmatched. CDR3 protein: CASSVVAGGYNEQFF. CDR3 in DNA: TGTGCCAGCAGCGTCGTGGCGGGAGGGTACAATGAGCAGTTCTTC.

This clonotype has just a few counts. The V and J genes are TRBV19 and TRBJ2-7; D call uncertain. Trimming removed 4 bases at V and 6 bases at J, with 10 bases between. This CDR3 has 12 residues. Germline V gives CDR1 LNHDA, CDR2 SQIVND (reference sequence). CDR3 residues: CASSRGTSEQYF. CDR3 coding DNA: TGTGCCAGTAGTAGAGGTACCAGCGAGCAGTACTTC.

As concerns this clonotype: With a much larger clone just one base away, this may be a read error. A read error is likely, as this CDR3 ends without the conserved phenylalanine or tryptophan. The V gene is TRBV29-1, the J gene TRBJ1-2; D remains ambiguous. Trimming took 3 bases from V and 4 from J, leaving 3 bases between them. Germline CDR1 is SQVTM and CDR2 is ANQGSEA. CDR3 length equals 10 residues. The CDR3 is CSVDTYGYTL. The CDR3 region has the DNA TGCAGCGTTGACACCTATGGCTACACCCTC.

Remarks on this clonotype: One base away lies a much larger clone, so this may be a sequencing read error. The chain couples TRBV12-3 or TRBV12-4 to TRBJ1-3; D ambiguous. V lost 4 bases, J lost 2 bases, and 12 bases lay in between. The CDR3 runs to 15 residues. The CDR3 spells CASSSTDTPGNTIYF. As DNA, the CDR3 is TGTGCCAGCAGTTCCACTGACACCCCTGGAAACACCATATATTTT.

With respect to this clonotype: A much larger clone is a single base away; this may be a read error. This chain connects TRBV11-2 to TRBJ2-6; D might be TRBD1 (5 bases). Germline-derived CDR1 and CDR2 are SGHAT and FQNNGV. The length of the CDR3 is 14 residues. The CDR3 nucleotides are TGTGCCAGCAGCTCCTTTTCTGGGGCCGACGTCCTGACTTTC. It is translated as CASSSFSGADVLTF.

This clonotype was observed at least ten times. The V gene is TRBV7-8, the J gene TRBJ2-1; TRBD1 or TRBD2 may be the D gene (6 bases each). The CDR3 loop spans 17 amino acids. The V gene's germline CDR1 is SGHVS and CDR2 FQNEAQ. V shed 2 bases and J shed 5 bases, with 19 bases lying between them. The CDR3 coding sequence is TGTGCCAGCAGCTTAAGACGACTAGGGGGGATTCACAATGAGCAGTTCTTC. Protein: CASSLRRLGGIHNEQFF.

This clonotype was seen at least ten times. The rearrangement uses TRBV4-3 and TRBJ2-3; D remains ambiguous. The CDR3 extends over 15 amino acids. Per germline, CDR1 LGHNA and CDR2 YSLEER. The V end lost 0 bases, the J end lost 1 base, and 8 bases lay between the germline ends. The CDR3 sequence: CASSQDRLGTDTQYF. Written as DNA, the CDR3 is TGCGCCAGCAGCCAAGACAGACTGGGCACAGATACGCAGTATTTT.

This clonotype was observed at least ten times. The chain uses TRBV29-1 and TRBJ2-3; D remains unclear. Germline V gives CDR1 SQVTM, CDR2 ANQGSEA. There are 14 residues in the CDR3. With 0 bases removed from V and 4 bases from J, the gap between germline ends came to 11 bases. The CDR3 nucleotides read TGCAGCGTTGAAGATTCTAGGGCCCCAGATACGCAGTATTTT. Its translation is CSVEDSRAPDTQYF.

In its sample, this clonotype was seen many times. The V call is TRBV6-1, the J call TRBJ2-2; 10 bases fit TRBD2. The V and J ends lost 0 bases and 7 bases, in that order; junction bases with no gene match: 2. In germline, CDR1 is MNHNS, CDR2 SASEGT. CDR3 length: 15 residues. The CDR3 DNA reads TGTGCCAGCAGTGAAGCAGCGGGAGGGGGCGGGGAGCTGTTTTTT. Its protein product is CASSEAAGGGGELFF.

The sample holds many counts of this clonotype. The chain has TRBV7-3 and TRBJ2-3; D tentatively fits TRBD1 or TRBD2 (5 bases each). Germline CDR1 SGHTA, CDR2 FQGTGA. The CDR3 contains 14 residues. The germline V and J ends were trimmed by 2 bases and 2 bases, with 8 bases remaining between them. This CDR3 is CASSLGGYTDTQYF. As DNA, the CDR3 is TGTGCCAGCAGCTTAGGGGGATACACAGATACGCAGTATTTT.

This clonotype was observed at least ten times. The rearrangement joins TRBV20-1 to TRBJ2-1; possibly TRBD2 for D (6 bases). The CDR3 is 16 amino acids. V was trimmed by 3 bases and J by 9 bases, leaving 24 bases between them. Looked up from germline, CDR1 is DFQATT and CDR2 is SNEGSKA (reference sequence). CDR3 sequence (DNA): TGCAGTGCTAGTGGTCTGGGGGTCGGGAGTGGGAGTGAGCAGTTCTTC. Translation: CSASGLGVGSGSEQFF.

The chain joins TRBV20-1 to TRBJ2-7, with 7 nucleotides matching TRBD2. The CDR3 length is 15 residues. Germline V gene lookup returns CDR1 DFQATT and CDR2 SNEGSKA (reference sequence). V was clipped by 0 bases and J by 6 bases; unmatched bases: 11. CDR3: CSARDRAGAVSEQYF. CDR3 nucleotides: TGCAGTGCTAGAGATCGCGCGGGAGCGGTTTCCGAGCAGTACTTC.

The table lists this clonotype with many counts. The chain has TRBV20-1 and TRBJ1-4; 8 bases are shared with TRBD1. The CDR3 extends over 15 amino acids. V lost 0 bases to trimming and J lost 10 bases; unmatched junction nucleotides: 10. Germline CDR1 and CDR2: DFQATT and SNEGSKA (reference sequence). The CDR3 nucleotides are TGCAGTGCTAGAGAGGTGGCGGGACAGGATGGAAAACTGTTTTTT. Residues: CSAREVAGQDGKLFF.

Worth noting for this clonotype: An end of the junction does not agree with germline; a read error may underlie this. This chain uses TRBV5-5 with TRBJ2-1, with D perhaps TRBD2 (7 bases). Germline CDR1 SGHKS, CDR2 YYEKEE (reference sequence). The CDR3 contains 18 residues. The CDR3 nucleotides are TGTGCCAGCAGCAGAGGGGGGGTGGGTAGGAGCCCCTACAATGAGCGGTTCTTC. This encodes CASSRGGVGRSPYNERFF.

By its share, this clonotype is medium-sized (0.01 to 0.1%). A much larger clone is a single base away; this may be a read error. The chain couples TRBV5-6 to TRBJ1-4; D remains ambiguous. The CDR3 is 15 amino acids. CDR1 SGHDT and CDR2 YYEEEE come from the germline V gene. CDR3 bases: TGTGCCAGCAGCCAACGATCCGGGATTAATGAAAAACGGTTTTTT. It codes for CASSQRSGINEKRFF.

This clonotype was counted at least ten times. The rearrangement links TRBV20-1 to TRBJ2-7, with 8 bases aligning to TRBD1. Germline values: CDR1 DFQATT, CDR2 SNEGSKA (reference sequence). V was clipped by 0 bases and J by 3 bases; unmatched bases: 4. The CDR3 totals 14 residues. CDR3 nucleotides: TGCAGTGCTAGAGATTTAGGACAGGGCTACGAGCAGTACTTC. It codes for CSARDLGQGYEQYF.

This clonotype was seen only a few times. The chain combines TRBV20-1 with TRBJ2-3; D is perhaps TRBD2 (5 bases). The V gene's germline CDR1 is DFQATT and CDR2 SNEGSKA (reference sequence). Trimming cost V 3 bases and J 6 bases, with 10 bases left between them. The CDR3 sequence is 12 residues long. DNA for the CDR3: TGCAGTGCTAGGGCTAGCCGGGATACGCAGTATTTT. Translation: CSARASRDTQYF.

This clonotype was picked up many times. The chain combines TRBV5-5 with TRBJ2-5, with 9 bases aligning to TRBD2. CDR3 length: 14 amino acids. V was pared by 2 bases and J by 5 bases, with 4 bases of the junction left unmatched. Germline values: CDR1 SGHKS, CDR2 YYEKEE (reference sequence). CDR3 protein: CASSFSGSPETQYF. The CDR3 DNA reads as TGTGCCAGCAGCTTTAGCGGGAGCCCCGAGACCCAGTACTTC.

This clonotype was seen ten or more times. The genes are TRBV27 and TRBJ2-1; the match to TRBD1 covers 7 bases. This CDR3 is built from 15 residues. Germline CDR1 is MNHEY and CDR2 is SMNVEV (reference sequence). V shed 2 bases and J 6 bases; nucleotides not matched to a gene: 7. CDR3 DNA sequence: TGTGCCAGCAGTTTAAGTGTCGGGACAGTCAATGAGCAGTTCTTC. It yields the protein CASSLSVGTVNEQFF.

In its sample, this clonotype is medium-sized (0.01 to 0.1%). CDR3 in DNA: TGTGCCAGCAGTTCCCCCGGGACTAGCGCGTACAATGAGCAGTTCTTC. It codes for CASSSPGTSAYNEQFF. The chain employs TRBV28 and TRBJ2-1, with 10 bases matching TRBD2. Trimming took 4 bases from V and 4 from J; bases not matched to a gene: 7. This CDR3 comprises 16 residues. Germline loops: CDR1 MDHEN, CDR2 SYDVKM.

This clonotype has just a few counts. The chain employs TRBV19 and TRBJ2-2; a weak D match, TRBD1 (5 bases). There are 14 residues in the CDR3. V shed 9 bases and J shed 6 bases, with 17 bases lying between them. Germline V lookup: CDR1 LNHDA, CDR2 SQIVND (reference sequence). CDR3 region: CASLRQGSPGELFF. Written as DNA, the CDR3 is TGTGCCAGCCTGCGGCAGGGAAGCCCCGGGGAGCTGTTTTTT. The full variable domain, completed using reference TRBV19 and TRBJ2-2, is DGGITQSPKYLFRKEGQNVTLSCEQNLNHDAMYWYRQDPGQGLRLIYYSQIVNDFQKGDIAEGYSVSREKKESFPLTVTSAQKNPTAFYLCASLRQGSPGELFFGEGSRLTVL.

As regards this clonotype: At one boundary the junction diverges from the germline segment, which might be a read error. The chain recombines TRBV6-2 or TRBV6-3 with TRBJ1-5; D is perhaps TRBD1 (5 bases). CDR1 and CDR2 (germline): MNHEY, SVGEGT. This CDR3 contains 12 residues. CDR3 DNA: TGTGCCAGCAAGGGGAGCAATCAGGCCCAGCATTTT. Translation gives CASKGSNQAQHF.

This clonotype was seen repeatedly, ten times or more. The chain uses TRBV27 and TRBJ1-1; a possible D gene is TRBD1 (5 bases). Trimming left V 3 bases short and J 2 bases short, with 13 bases between. Germline V gives CDR1 MNHEY, CDR2 SMNVEV (reference sequence). There are 15 residues in the CDR3. This CDR3 reads CASSFGKGLNTEAFF. The CDR3 nucleotides read TGTGCCAGCAGTTTCGGGAAGGGGTTAAACACTGAAGCTTTCTTT.

This clonotype was seen a handful of times. The chain combines TRBV4-2 with TRBJ2-1; 10 bases align to TRBD2. Trimming at V came to 4 bases and at J to 7 bases, leaving 10 bases not matched to a gene. CDR3 size: 16 residues. CDR1 and CDR2 (germline): LGHNA, YNFKEQ. CDR3 sequence: CASSRALAGASNEQFF. The CDR3 DNA follows: TGTGCCAGCAGCCGAGCTCTAGCGGGAGCAAGTAATGAGCAGTTCTTC.

This clonotype was seen many times. The CDR3 region has the DNA TGTGCCAGCCAGAGGGGGGATCAGCCCCAGCATTTT. Protein sequence: CASQRGDQPQHF. The chain is built from TRBV7-9 and TRBJ1-5, with a tentative D call TRBD1 (6 bases). The CDR3 is 12 residues long. V lost 8 bases and J lost 5, with 10 bases in between. CDR1 is SEHNR, CDR2 FQNEAQ, per germline (reference sequence).